The entry below gives a single T cell receptor (beta chain) sequence along with its context. This specimen comes from a study of blood T cell repertoires in COVID-19. Study-wide background: From T cells, B-cell-depleted T cells, or PBMCs came the material, which was cDNA or gDNA.

This CDR3 is built from 13 residues. The ends were cut back, 0 bases at V and 5 bases at J, with 6 bases in the middle. Germline V gene sequence: CDR1 SGDLS, CDR2 YYNGEE. How the authors handled the data: Reference gene primers were amplified, and this amplification served to estimate nucleated cell counts. Assay: immunoSEQ multiplex PCR; the TCRdb copy retains only in-frame clones and omits some. Clone size and the V and J calls come from that table; the DNA yielded D and trimming. Altogether about 120,000 clones are present, roughly 91% being singletons, with the ten largest covering about 19%. The specimen was peripheral blood. This sequence joins TRBV9 and TRBJ2-4; D is uncertain. This clonotype was sampled from a human donor with acute or convalescent COVID-19. The donor label of this sample is uncertain. The CDR3 reads CASSVGGENIQYF. The CDR3 nucleotides read TGTGCCAGCAGCGTAGGTGGAGAAAACATTCAGTACTTC.